The 9 T cell receptor beta chains below come from one sample, sequenced in a study of T cells in Graves' hyperthyroidism and ophthalmopathy. TCR beta CDR3 regions were amplified from RNA. The primer set for the first-round RT-PCR of the TCR CDR3 was HTBI. TCRdb re-called the multiplex PCR reads through MiXCR, storing one row per CDR3 protein. Found here are roughly 45,000 distinct CDR3 sequences, roughly 49% of them singletons; the top ten hold more than 25%. Material: peripheral blood or thyroid tissue (not recorded which). The receptors come from a woman in her fifties or sixties with Graves' hyperthyroidism.

This clonotype was observed at least ten times. The chain is built from TRBV7-9 and TRBJ2-6; tentatively, D is TRBD1 (5 bases). This CDR3 contains 16 residues. Per the germline V gene, CDR1 is SEHNR and CDR2 is FQNEAQ (reference sequence). V was trimmed by 1 base and J by 0 bases, leaving 7 bases between them. The CDR3 sequence is CASSLVQDSGANVLTF. CDR3 coding DNA: TGTGCCAGCAGCTTAGTACAGGACTCTGGGGCCAACGTCCTGACTTTC.

This clonotype came up many times. The chain links TRBV4-1 to TRBJ2-3, with D hard to call. Germline-derived CDR1 and CDR2 are MGHRA and YSYEKL. Trimming left V 2 bases short and J 8 bases short, with 8 bases between. The CDR3 contains 12 residues. The DNA of the CDR3 is TGCGCCAGCAGCCAACTAGGGCGTACGCAGTATTTT. As protein: CASSQLGRTQYF.

This clonotype showed up many times. The chain combines TRBV10-3 with TRBJ1-2, with 9 positions matching TRBD1. V lost 10 bases and J lost 8; bases outside the gene matches: 11. Germline V CDR1 and CDR2: ENHRY, SYGVKD. This CDR3 is 13 amino acids long. CDR3 loop: CASLQGALGGYTF. The CDR3 DNA is TGTGCCAGCTTACAGGGGGCTTTGGGAGGCTACACCTTC.

This rearrangement joins TRBV7-6 to TRBJ2-7, with TRBD2 matching 9 bases. The V gene's germline CDR1 is SGHVS and CDR2 FNYEAQ. The CDR3 loop spans 15 amino acids. V was pared by 1 base and J by 5 bases, with 6 bases of the junction left unmatched. The DNA of the CDR3 is TGTGCCAGCAGCTTAGAGTGGCTAGCGGGACACGAGCAGTACTTC. It codes for CASSLEWLAGHEQYF.

The chain uses TRBV29-1 and TRBJ2-6; D may match TRBD1 or TRBD2 (5 bases each). The CDR3 runs 15 residues. Trimming left V 6 bases short and J 2 bases short, with 14 bases between. The germline gives CDR1 SQVTM, CDR2 ANQGSEA. The CDR3 spells CSVGVSGPGANVLTF. CDR3 nucleotides: TGCAGCGTGGGGGTTTCGGGCCCTGGGGCCAACGTCCTGACTTTC. Looking up the rest from reference TRBV29-1 and TRBJ2-6 gives the full variable domain: SAVISQKPSRDICQRGTSLTIQCQVDSQVTMMFWYRQQPGQSLTLIATANQGSEATYESGFVIDKFPISRPNLTFSTLTVSNMSPEDSSIYLCSVGVSGPGANVLTFGAGSRLTVL.

This clonotype was observed many times. This chain connects TRBV20-1 to TRBJ2-3, with 7 bases that match TRBD1. The CDR3 sequence is 15 residues long. V gave up 5 bases and J gave up 2 bases; unmatched junction bases: 10. CDR1 DFQATT and CDR2 SNEGSKA come from the germline V gene (reference sequence). CDR3 residues: CSAETGTDNTDTQYF. The DNA of the CDR3 is TGCAGTGCTGAGACCGGGACAGACAACACAGATACGCAGTATTTT.

The chain is built from TRBV13 and TRBJ2-6; no clear D gene. Germline-derived CDR1 and CDR2 are PRHDT and FYEKMQ (reference sequence). Trimming stripped 1 base from V and 6 bases from J, with 1 base between. This CDR3 is built from 12 residues. The CDR3, as DNA: TGTGCCAGCAGCTTAGTGGCCAACGTCCTGACTTTC. Its translation: CASSLVANVLTF.

Many counts were recorded for this clonotype. V usage is TRBV4-1 and J usage is TRBJ2-7, with a tentative D call TRBD1 (5 bases). The germline V gene encodes CDR1 MGHRA and CDR2 YSYEKL. V lost 0 bases to trimming and J lost 9 bases, with 15 bases between them. The CDR3 length is 14 residues. The CDR3 nucleotides read TGCGCCAGCAGCCAAGACATGGCCAGGGATGCGCAGTACTTC. Translated, it gives CASSQDMARDAQYF.

The chain couples TRBV4-1 to TRBJ2-3, with D perhaps being TRBD1 or TRBD2 (6 bases each). The V gene lost 0 bases and the J gene lost 0 bases, with 10 bases spanning the gap. In germline, CDR1 is MGHRA, CDR2 YSYEKL. This CDR3 region has 16 residues. In DNA form, the CDR3 reads TGCGCCAGCAGCCAAGATCCGGGGGCTAGCACAGATACGCAGTATTTT. Residues: CASSQDPGASTDTQYF.